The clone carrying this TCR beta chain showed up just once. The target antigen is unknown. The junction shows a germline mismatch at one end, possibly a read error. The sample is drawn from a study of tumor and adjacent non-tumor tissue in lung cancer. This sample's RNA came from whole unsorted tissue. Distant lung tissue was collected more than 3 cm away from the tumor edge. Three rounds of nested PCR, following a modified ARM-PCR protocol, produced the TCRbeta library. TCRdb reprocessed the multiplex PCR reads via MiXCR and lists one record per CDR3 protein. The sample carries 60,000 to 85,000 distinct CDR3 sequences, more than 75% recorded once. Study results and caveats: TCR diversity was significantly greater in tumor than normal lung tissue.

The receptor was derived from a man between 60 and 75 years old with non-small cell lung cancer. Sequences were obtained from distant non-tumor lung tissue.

CDR3: CASSPTGTRDEQYF. As DNA, the CDR3 is TGTGCCAGCAGCCCGACAGGGACTAGGGACGAACAGTATTTC. This rearrangement joins TRBV4-2 to TRBJ2-7, with D tentatively TRBD2 (8 bases). Germline CDR1 and CDR2: LGHNA and YNFKEQ. The CDR3 runs 14 residues.